The clone carrying this TCR beta chain was detected once. Per the original data handling: How many nucleated cells were present was estimated from reference gene primer amplification. Assay: immunoSEQ multiplex PCR; the TCRdb copy retains only in-frame clones and omits some. For V, J and clone size, that table is used; D and trimming come from the DNA. The sample has 220,000 or so clones, about three quarters seen once. Germline assignment: CDR1 LGHDT and CDR2 YNNKEL (reference sequence). The CDR3 is 14 amino acids. Trimming cost V 4 bases and J 3 bases, with 12 bases left between them. This record belongs to a study of blood T cell repertoires in COVID-19. Study summary: PBMCs, B-cell-depleted T cells, or T cells provided the cDNA or gDNA that made up the material.

This sequence originates from a woman in her sixties or seventies with acute or convalescent COVID-19. Material for sequencing was peripheral blood. V gene TRBV3-1 (or the pseudogene TRBV3-2) combines with J gene TRBJ1-1; tentative D call: TRBD1 (5 bases). The CDR3 nucleotides are TGTGCCAGCAGCCCCAGGGTAGGGGACACTGAAGCTTTCTTT. It specifies CASSPRVGDTEAFF.